This TCR beta chain was identified during a study of T cell changes during pregnancy in multiple sclerosis. The protocol was immunoSEQ multiplex PCR, while the TCRdb copy is restricted to in-frame clones and leaves out a portion. The table lists roughly 100,000 clones, about 90% of them singletons. Germline V CDR1 and CDR2: MNHNS, SASEGT. V dropped 2 bases and J dropped 6 bases, with 14 bases sitting between them. The CDR3 consists of 16 residues. This TCR was recovered from a female donor with multiple sclerosis, enrolled in a pregnancy study. The material sequenced was peripheral blood, taken after pregnancy. The chain carries TRBV6-1 and TRBJ1-6; tentative D call: TRBD1 (5 bases). This CDR3 is CASSELGREGNSPLHF. In nucleotides, the CDR3 is TGTGCCAGCAGTGAACTCGGCAGGGAAGGTAATTCACCCCTCCACTTT.